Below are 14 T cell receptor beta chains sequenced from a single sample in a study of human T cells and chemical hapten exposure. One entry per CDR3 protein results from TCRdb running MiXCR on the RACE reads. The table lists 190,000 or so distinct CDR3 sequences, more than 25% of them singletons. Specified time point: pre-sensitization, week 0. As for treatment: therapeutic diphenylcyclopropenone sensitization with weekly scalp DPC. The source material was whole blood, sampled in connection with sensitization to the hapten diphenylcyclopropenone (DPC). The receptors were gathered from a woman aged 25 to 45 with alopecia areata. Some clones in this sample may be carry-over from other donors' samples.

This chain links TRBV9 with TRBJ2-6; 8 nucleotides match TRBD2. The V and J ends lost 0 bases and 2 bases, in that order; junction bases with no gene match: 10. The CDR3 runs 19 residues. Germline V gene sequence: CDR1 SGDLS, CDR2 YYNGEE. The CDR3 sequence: CASSVGPREGLPGANVLTF. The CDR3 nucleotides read TGTGCCAGCAGCGTAGGACCCCGGGAGGGCCTCCCTGGGGCCAACGTCCTGACTTTC.

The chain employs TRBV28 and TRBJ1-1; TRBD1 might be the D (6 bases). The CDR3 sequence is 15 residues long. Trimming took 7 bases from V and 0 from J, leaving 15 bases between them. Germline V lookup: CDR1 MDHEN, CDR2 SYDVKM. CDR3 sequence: CASNRRGILNTEAFF. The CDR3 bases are TGTGCCAGCAATCGTAGGGGGATTTTGAACACTGAAGCTTTCTTT.

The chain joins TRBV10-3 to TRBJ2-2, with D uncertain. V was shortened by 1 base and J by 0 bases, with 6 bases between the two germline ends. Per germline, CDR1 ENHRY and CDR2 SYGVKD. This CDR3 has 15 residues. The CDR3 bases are TGTGCCATCAGTGAGTTCTCCGCGAACACCGGGGAGCTGTTTTTT. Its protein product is CAISEFSANTGELFF.

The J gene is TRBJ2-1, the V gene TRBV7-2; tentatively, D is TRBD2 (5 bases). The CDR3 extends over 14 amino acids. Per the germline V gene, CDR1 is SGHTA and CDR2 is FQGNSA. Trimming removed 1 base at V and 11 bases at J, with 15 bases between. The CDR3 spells CASSLVEGSGKQFF. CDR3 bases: TGTGCCAGCAGCTTAGTCGAGGGATCGGGTAAGCAGTTCTTC.

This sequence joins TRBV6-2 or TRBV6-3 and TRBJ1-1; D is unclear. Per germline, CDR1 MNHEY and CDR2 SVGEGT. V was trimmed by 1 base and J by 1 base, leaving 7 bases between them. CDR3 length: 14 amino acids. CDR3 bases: TGTGCCAGCAGTTACTTGGTTAAGAACACTGAAGCTTTCTTT. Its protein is CASSYLVKNTEAFF.

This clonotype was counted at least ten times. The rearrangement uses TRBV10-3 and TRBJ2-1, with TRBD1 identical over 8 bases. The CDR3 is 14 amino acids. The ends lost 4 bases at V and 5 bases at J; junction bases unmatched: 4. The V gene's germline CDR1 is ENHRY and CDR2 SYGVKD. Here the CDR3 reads CAISVQGGNNEQFF. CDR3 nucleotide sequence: TGTGCCATCAGTGTACAGGGGGGAAACAATGAGCAGTTCTTC.

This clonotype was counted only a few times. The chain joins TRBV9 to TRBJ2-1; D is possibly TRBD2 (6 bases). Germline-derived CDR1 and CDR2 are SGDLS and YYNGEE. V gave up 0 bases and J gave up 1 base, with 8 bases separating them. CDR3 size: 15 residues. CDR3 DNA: TGTGCCAGCAGCGTAGGTGGGGGGTCCTACAATGAGCAGTTCTTC. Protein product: CASSVGGGSYNEQFF.

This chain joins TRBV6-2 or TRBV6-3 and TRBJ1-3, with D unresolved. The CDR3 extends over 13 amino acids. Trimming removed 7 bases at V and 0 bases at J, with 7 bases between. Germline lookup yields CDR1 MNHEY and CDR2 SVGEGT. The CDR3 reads CASTDTSGNTIYF. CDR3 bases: TGTGCCAGCACCGACACCTCTGGAAACACCATATATTTT.

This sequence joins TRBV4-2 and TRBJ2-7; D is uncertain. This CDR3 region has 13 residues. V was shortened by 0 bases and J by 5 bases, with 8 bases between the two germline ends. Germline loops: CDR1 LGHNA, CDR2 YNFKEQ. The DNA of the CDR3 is TGTGCCAGCAGCCAAGACGGTGGAGACGAGCAGTACTTC. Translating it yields CASSQDGGDEQYF.

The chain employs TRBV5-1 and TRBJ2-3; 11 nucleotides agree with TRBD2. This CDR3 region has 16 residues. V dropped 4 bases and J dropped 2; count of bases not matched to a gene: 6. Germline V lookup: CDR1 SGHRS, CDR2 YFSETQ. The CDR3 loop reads CASSHGLAGVTDTQYF. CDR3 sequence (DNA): TGCGCCAGCAGCCACGGACTAGCGGGCGTCACAGATACGCAGTATTTT. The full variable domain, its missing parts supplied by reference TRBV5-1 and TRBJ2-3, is KAGVTQTPRYLIKTRGQQVTLSCSPISGHRSVSWYQQTPGQGLQFLFEYFSETQRNKGNFPGRFSGRQFSNSRSEMNVSTLELGDSALYLCASSHGLAGVTDTQYFGPGTRLTVL.

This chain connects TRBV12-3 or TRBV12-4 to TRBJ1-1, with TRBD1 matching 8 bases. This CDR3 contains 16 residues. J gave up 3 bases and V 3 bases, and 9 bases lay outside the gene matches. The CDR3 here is CASSFGDRGFHTEAFF. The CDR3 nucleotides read TGTGCCAGCAGTTTCGGCGACAGGGGCTTCCACACTGAAGCTTTCTTT.

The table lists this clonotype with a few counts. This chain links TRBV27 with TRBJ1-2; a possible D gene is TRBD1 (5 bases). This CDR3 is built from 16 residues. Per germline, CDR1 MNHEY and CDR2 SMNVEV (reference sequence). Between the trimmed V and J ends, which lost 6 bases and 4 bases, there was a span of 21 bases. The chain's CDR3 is CASSPTGWGGVYGYTF. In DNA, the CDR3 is TGTGCCAGCAGCCCAACCGGATGGGGCGGGGTCTATGGCTACACCTTC.

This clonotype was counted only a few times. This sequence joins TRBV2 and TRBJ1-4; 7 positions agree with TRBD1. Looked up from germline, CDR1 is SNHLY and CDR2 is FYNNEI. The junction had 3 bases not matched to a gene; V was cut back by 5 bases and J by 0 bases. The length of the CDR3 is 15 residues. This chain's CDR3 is CASSRQGATNEKLFF. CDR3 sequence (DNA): TGTGCCAGCAGTCGACAGGGCGCAACTAATGAAAAACTGTTTTTT.

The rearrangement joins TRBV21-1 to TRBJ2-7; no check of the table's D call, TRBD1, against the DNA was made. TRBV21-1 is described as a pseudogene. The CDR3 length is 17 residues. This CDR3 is CASSKDFRQEPPYEQYF. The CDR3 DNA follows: TGTGCCAGCAGCAAAGACTTTCGACAGGAACCTCCCTACGAGCAGTACTTC.